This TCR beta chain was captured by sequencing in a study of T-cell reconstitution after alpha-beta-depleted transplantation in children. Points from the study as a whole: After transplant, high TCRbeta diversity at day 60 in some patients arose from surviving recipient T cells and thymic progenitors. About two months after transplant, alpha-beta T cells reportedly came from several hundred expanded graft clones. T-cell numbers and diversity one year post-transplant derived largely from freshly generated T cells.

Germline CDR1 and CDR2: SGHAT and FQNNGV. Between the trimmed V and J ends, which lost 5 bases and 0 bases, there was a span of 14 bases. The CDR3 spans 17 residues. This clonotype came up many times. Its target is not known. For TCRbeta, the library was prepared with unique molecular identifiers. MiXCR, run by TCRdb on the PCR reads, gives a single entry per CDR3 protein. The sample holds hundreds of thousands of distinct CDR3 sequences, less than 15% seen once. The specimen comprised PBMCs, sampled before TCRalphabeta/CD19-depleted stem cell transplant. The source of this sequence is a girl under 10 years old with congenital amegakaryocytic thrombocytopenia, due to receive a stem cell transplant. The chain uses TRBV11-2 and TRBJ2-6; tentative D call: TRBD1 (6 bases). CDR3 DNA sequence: TGTGCCAGCAGCACCACAGGGATGGGCTCTGGGGCCAACGTCCTGACTTTC. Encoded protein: CASSTTGMGSGANVLTF.